This TCR beta chain originates from a study of T cell repertoires in cytomegalovirus infection. Germline V gives CDR1 LNHNV, CDR2 YYDKDF (reference sequence). The CDR3 is 14 residues long. V lost 5 bases and J lost 0; bases outside the gene matches: 3. Each CDR3 protein gets one entry after TCRdb re-called the reads with MiXCR. The sample carries 270,000 or so distinct CDR3 sequences, about a sixth recorded once. This rearrangement joins TRBV15 to TRBJ1-1, with 7 bases that match TRBD1. This TCR came from a human donor in good health (CMV status not recorded). Some clones in this sample may be carry-over from other donors' samples. Sequenced input: CD8+ T cells from PBMCs. CDR3 in amino acids: CATSGDSLNTEAFF. CDR3 DNA: TGTGCCACCAGCGGGGACAGCTTGAACACTGAAGCTTTCTTT. The variable domain in full, with the rest retrieved from reference TRBV15 and TRBJ1-1, is DAMVIQNPRYQVTQFGKPVTLSCSQTLNHNVMYWYQQKSSQAPKLLFHYYDKDFNNEADTPDNFQSRRPNTSFCFLDIRSPGLGDTAMYLCATSGDSLNTEAFFGQGTRLTVV.